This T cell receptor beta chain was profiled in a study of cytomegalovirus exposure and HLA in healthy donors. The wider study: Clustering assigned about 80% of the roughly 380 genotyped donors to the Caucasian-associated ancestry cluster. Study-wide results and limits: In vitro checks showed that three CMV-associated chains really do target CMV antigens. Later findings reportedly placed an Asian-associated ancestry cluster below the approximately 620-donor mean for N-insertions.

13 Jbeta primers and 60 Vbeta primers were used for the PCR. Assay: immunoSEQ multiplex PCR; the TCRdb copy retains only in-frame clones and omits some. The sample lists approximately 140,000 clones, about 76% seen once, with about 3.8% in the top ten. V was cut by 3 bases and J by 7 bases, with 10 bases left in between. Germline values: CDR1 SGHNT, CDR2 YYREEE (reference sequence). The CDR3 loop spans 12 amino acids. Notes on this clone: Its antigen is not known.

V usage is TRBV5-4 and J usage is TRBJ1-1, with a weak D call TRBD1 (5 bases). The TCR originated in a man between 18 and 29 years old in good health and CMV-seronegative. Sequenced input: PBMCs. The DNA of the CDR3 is TGTGCCAGCAGCTGGGGGGACGGTGAAGCTTTCTTT. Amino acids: CASSWGDGEAFF. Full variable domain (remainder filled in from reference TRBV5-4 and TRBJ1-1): ETGVTQSPTHLIKTRGQQVTLRCSSQSGHNTVSWYQQALGQGPQFIFQYYREEENGRGNFPPRFSGLQFPNYSSELNVNALELDDSALYLCASSWGDGEAFFGQGTRLTVV.